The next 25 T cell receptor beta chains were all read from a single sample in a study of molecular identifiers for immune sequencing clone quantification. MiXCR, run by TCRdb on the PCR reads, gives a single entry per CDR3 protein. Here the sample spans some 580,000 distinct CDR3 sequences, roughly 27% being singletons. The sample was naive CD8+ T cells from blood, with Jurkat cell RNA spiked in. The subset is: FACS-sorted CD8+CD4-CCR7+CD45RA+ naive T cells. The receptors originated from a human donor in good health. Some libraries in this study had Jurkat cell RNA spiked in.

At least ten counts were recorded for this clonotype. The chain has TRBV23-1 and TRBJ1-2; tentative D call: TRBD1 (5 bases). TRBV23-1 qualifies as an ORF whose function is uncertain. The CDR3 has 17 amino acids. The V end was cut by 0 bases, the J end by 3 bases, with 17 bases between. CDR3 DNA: TGCGCCAGCAGTCAATCCCAGTCGGGGGTGGTATACTATGGCTACACCTTC. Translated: CASSQSQSGVVYYGYTF.

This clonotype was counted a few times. The CDR3 nucleotides read TGTGCCAGCAGTACAGGACAGGGCAGTCAGCCCCAGCATTTT. Translated, it gives CASSTGQGSQPQHF. The chain carries TRBV12-3 or TRBV12-4 and TRBJ1-5, with TRBD1 identical over 8 bases. Germline trimming cut 5 bases from V and 6 bases from J; bases unmatched to any gene: 6. There are 14 residues in the CDR3.

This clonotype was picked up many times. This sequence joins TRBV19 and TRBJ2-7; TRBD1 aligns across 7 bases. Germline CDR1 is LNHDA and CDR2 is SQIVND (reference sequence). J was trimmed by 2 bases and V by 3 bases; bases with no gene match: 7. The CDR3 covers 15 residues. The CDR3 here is CASSIGSGTAYEQYF. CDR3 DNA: TGTGCCAGTAGTATTGGTTCCGGGACAGCCTACGAGCAGTACTTC.

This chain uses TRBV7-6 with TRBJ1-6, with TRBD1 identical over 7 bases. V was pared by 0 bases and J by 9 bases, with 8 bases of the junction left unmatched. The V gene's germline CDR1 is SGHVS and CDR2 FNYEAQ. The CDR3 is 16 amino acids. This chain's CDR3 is CASSLAWQGDGSPLHF. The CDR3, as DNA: TGTGCCAGCAGCTTAGCGTGGCAGGGGGATGGTTCACCCCTCCACTTT.

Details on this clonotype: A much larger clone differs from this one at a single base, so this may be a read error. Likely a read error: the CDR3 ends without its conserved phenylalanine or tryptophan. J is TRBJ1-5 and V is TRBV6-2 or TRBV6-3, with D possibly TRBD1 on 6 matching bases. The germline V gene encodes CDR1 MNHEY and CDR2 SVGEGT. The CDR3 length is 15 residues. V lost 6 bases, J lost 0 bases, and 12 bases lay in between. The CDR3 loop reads CASSHDRNSNQPQHL. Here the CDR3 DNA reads TGTGCCAGCAGCCACGACAGGAATAGCAATCAGCCCCAGCATCTT.

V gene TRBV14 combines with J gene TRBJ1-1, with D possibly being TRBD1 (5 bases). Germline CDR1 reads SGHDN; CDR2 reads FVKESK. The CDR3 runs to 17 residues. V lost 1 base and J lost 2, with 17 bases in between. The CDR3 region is CASSQGAGSLTNTEAFF. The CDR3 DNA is TGTGCCAGCAGCCAAGGGGCAGGGTCTTTGACAAACACTGAAGCTTTCTTT.

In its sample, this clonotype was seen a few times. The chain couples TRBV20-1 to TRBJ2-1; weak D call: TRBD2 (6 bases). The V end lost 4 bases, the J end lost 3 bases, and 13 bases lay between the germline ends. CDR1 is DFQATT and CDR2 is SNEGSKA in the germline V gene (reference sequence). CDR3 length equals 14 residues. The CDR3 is CSAIPGLYYNEQFF. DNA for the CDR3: TGCAGTGCTATTCCGGGACTTTACTACAATGAGCAGTTCTTC.

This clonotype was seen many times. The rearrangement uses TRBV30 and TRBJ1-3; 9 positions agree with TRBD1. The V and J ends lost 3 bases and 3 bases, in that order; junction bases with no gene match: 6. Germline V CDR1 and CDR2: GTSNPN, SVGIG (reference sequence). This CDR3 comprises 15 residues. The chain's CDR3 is CAWRAGTGLGNTIYF. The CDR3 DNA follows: TGTGCCTGGAGAGCCGGGACAGGGCTTGGAAACACCATATATTTT. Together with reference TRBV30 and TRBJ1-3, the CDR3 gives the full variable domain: SQTIHQWPATLVQPVGSPLSLECTVEGTSNPNLYWYRQAAGRGLQLLFYSVGIGQISSEVPQNLSASRPQDRQFILSSKKLLLSDSGFYLCAWRAGTGLGNTIYFGEGSWLTVV.

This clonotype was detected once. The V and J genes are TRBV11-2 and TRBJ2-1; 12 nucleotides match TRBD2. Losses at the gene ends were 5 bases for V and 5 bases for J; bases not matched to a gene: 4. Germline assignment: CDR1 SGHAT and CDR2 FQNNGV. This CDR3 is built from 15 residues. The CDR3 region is CASSRTSGGNNEQFF. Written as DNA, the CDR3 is TGTGCCAGCAGCCGTACTAGCGGGGGGAACAATGAGCAGTTCTTC.

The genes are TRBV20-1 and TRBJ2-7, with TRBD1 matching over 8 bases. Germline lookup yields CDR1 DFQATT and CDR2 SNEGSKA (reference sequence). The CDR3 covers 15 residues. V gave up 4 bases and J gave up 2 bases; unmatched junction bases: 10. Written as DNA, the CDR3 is TGCAGTGCTACCAACCCAGGGACAGGAACCTACGAGCAGTACTTC. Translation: CSATNPGTGTYEQYF.

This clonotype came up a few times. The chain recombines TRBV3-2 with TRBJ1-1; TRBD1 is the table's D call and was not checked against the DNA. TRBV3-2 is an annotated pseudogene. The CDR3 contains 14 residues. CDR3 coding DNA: TGTGCCAGCAGAGCCCAGGGGGCGCGGACTGAAGCTTTCTTT. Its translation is CASRAQGARTEAFF.

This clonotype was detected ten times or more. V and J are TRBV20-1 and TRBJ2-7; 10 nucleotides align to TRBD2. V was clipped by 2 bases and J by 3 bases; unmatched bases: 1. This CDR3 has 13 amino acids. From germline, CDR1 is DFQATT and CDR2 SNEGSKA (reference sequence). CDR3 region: CSARTSGVYEQYF. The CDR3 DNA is TGCAGTGCTAGAACTAGCGGGGTCTACGAGCAGTACTTC.

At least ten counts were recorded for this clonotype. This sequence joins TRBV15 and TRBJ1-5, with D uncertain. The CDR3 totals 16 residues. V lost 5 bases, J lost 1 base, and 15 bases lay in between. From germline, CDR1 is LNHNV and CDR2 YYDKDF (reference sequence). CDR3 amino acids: CATSGSGQLSNQPQHF. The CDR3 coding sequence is TGTGCCACCAGCGGCAGCGGCCAATTAAGCAATCAGCCCCAGCATTTT.

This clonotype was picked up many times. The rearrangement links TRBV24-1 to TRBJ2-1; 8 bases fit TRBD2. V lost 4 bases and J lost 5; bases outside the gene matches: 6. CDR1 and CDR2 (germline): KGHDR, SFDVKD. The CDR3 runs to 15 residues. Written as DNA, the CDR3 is TGTGCCACCAGTGACTTGGGACTAGAAGACAATGAGCAGTTCTTC. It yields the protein CATSDLGLEDNEQFF.

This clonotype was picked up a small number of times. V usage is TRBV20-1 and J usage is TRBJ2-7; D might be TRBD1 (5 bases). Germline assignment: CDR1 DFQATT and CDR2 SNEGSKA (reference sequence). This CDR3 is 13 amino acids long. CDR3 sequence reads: CMTEPRTTYEQYF. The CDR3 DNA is TGCATGACAGAACCTCGAACAACCTACGAGCAGTACTTC.

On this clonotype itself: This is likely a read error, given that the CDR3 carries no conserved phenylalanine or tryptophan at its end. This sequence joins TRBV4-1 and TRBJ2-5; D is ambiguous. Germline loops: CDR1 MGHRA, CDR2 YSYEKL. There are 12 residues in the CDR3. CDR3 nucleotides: TGCGCCGGCAGCCGCGGCGCGGAGACCCAGTACATC. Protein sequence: CAGSRGAETQYI.

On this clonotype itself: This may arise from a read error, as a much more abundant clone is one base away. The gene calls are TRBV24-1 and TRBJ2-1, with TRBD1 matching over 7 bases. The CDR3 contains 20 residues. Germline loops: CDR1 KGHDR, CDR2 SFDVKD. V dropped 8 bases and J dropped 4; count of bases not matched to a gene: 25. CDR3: CATNATPVDRFDSYYNEQFF. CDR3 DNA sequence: TGTGCCACCAATGCCACCCCGGTGGACAGGTTTGACTCGTATTACAATGAGCAGTTCTTC.

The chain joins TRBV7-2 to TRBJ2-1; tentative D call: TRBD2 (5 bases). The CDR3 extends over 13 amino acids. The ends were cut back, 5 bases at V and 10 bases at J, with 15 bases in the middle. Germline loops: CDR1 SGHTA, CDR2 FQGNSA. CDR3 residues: CASSKAYSDEQFF. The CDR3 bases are TGTGCCAGCAGCAAAGCTTATAGCGACGAGCAGTTCTTC. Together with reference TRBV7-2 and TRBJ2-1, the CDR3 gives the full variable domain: GAGVSQSPSNKVTEKGKDVELRCDPISGHTALYWYRQSLGQGLEFLIYFQGNSAPDKSGLPSDRFSAERTGGSVSTLTIQRTQQEDSAVYLCASSKAYSDEQFFGPGTRLTVL.

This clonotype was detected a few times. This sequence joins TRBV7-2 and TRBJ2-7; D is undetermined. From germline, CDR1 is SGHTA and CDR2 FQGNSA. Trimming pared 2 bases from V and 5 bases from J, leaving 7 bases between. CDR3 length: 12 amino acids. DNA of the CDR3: TGTGCCAGCAGCTTATACTTGGACGAGCAGTACTTC. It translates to CASSLYLDEQYF.

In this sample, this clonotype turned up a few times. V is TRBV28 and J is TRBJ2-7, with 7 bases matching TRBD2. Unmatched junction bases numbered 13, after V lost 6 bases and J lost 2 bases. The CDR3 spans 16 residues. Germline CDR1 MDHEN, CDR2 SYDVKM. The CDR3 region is CASRLPTGGTTYEQYF. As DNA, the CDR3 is TGTGCCAGCAGATTACCAACCGGGGGGACTACCTACGAGCAGTACTTC.

The CDR3 nucleotides are TGTGCCAGCAGTGAAACCCCCGGACTAGCGGGAGAAACCGGGGAGCTGTTTTTT. Translating it yields CASSETPGLAGETGELFF. This chain uses TRBV2 with TRBJ2-2, with 13 bases lining up with TRBD2. The junction had 8 bases not matched to a gene; V was cut back by 2 bases and J by 5 bases. The CDR3 spans 18 residues. Germline CDR1 and CDR2: SNHLY and FYNNEI.

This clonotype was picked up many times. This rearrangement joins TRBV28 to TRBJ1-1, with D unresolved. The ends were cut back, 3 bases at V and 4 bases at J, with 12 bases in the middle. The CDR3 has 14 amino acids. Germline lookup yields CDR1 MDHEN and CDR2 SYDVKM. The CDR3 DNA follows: TGTGCCAGCAGTTTTCGTGTGGGTACCACTGAAGCTTTCTTT. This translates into CASSFRVGTTEAFF.

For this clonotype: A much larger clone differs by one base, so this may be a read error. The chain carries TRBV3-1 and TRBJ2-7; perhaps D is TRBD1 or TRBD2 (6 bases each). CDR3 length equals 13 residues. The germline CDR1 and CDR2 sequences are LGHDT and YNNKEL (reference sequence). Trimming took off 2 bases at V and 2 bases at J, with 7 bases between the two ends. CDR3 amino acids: CASSQRGPYEQYF. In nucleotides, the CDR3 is TGTGCCAGCAGCCAACGGGGGCCCTACGAGCAGTACTTC.

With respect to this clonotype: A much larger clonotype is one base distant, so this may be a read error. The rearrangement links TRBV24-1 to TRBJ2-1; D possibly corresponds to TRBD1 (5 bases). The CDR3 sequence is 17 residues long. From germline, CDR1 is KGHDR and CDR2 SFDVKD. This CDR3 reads CATSTRTTSFSHNEQFF. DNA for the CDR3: TGTGCCACCTCTACGCGGACAACGAGTTTCTCCCACAATGAGCAGTTCTTC.

The CDR3 region is CASSLPGQESYEQYF. In DNA, the CDR3 is TGTGCCAGCAGCTTACCTGGACAGGAGAGCTACGAGCAGTACTTC. The gene calls are TRBV7-9 and TRBJ2-7; 7 nucleotides align to TRBD1. Germline CDR1 reads SEHNR; CDR2 reads FQNEAQ (reference sequence). J was trimmed by 3 bases and V by 2 bases; bases with no gene match: 7. The CDR3 extends over 15 amino acids. The full variable domain, completed using reference TRBV7-9 and TRBJ2-7, is DTGVSQNPRHKITKRGQNVTFRCDPISEHNRLYWYRQTLGQGPEFLTYFQNEAQLEKSRLLSDRFSAERPKGSFSTLEIQRTEQGDSAMYLCASSLPGQESYEQYFGPGTRLTVT.